This T cell receptor beta chain was recorded in a study of T cells expressing NK-cell markers. TCRdb reprocessed the 5' RACE reads, keeping one entry per CDR3 protein, no DNA. The sample table includes a few hundred thousand distinct CDR3 sequences. The study, taken as a whole, reports: There were a handful of donors in whom these clonotypes also led the CD3+CD56-NKG2C+ fraction. The study did not resolve the HCMV specificity of expanded NKG2C+ T cell clones.

The CDR3 spans 14 residues. Per germline, CDR1 MNHEY and CDR2 SVGAGI. Comment on this clonotype: The antigen remains undetermined.

This clonotype was sampled from a woman in her forties or fifties in good health. The rearrangement uses TRBV6-5 and TRBJ1-1. Sequenced input: blood T cells: a sorted CD56 or NKG2C T cell subset, CD4+ or CD8+ T cells, or bulk PBMC T cells (not recorded which). CDR3 residues: CASSPGGIWTEAFF.